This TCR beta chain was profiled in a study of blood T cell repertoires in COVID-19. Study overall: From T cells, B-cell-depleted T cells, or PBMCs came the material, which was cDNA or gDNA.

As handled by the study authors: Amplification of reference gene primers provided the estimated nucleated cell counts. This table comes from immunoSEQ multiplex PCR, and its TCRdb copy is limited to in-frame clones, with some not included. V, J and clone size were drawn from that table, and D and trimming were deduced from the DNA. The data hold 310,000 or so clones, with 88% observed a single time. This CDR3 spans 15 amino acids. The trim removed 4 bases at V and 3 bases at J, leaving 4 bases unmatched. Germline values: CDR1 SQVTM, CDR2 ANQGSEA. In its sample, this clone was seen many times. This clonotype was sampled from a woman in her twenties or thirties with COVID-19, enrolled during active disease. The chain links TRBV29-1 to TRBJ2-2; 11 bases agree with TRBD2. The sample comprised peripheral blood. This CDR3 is CSVAGTSGYTGELFF. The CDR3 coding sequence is TGCAGCGTTGCTGGGACTAGCGGATACACCGGGGAGCTGTTTTTT.